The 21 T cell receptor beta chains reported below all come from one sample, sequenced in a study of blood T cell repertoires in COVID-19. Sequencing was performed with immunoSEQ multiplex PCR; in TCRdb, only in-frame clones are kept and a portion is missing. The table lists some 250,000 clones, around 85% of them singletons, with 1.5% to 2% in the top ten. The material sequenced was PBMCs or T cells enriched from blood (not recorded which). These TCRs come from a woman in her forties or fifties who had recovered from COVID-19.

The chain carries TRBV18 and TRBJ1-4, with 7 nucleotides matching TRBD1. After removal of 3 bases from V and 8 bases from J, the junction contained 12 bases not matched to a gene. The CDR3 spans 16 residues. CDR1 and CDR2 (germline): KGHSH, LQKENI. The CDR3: CASSPGRTGSSEKLFF. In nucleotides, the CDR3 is TGTGCCAGCTCACCGGGGAGGACAGGATCTAGCGAAAAACTGTTTTTT.

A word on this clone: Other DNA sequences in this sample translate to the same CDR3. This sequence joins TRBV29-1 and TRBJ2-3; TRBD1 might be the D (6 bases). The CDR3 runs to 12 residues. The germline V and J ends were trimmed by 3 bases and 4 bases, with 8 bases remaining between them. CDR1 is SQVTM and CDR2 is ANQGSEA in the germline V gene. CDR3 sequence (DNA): TGCAGCGTTGAGGCAGGGGCAGATACGCAGTATTTT. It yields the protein CSVEAGADTQYF.

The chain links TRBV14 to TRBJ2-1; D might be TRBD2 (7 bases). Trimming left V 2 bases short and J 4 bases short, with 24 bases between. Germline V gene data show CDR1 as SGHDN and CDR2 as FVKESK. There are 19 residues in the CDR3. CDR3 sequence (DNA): TGTGCCAGCAGCCAAAAACTAGGGGGGTCGCTAGCGGAGTACAATGAGCAGTTCTTC. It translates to CASSQKLGGSLAEYNEQFF.

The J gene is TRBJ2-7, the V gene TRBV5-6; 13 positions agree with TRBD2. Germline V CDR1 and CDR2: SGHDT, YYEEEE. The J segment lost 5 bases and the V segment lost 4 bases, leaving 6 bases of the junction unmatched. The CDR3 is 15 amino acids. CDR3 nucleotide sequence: TGTGCCAGCAGCCTAGGGACTAGCGGGATCCACGAGCAGTACTTC. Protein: CASSLGTSGIHEQYF.

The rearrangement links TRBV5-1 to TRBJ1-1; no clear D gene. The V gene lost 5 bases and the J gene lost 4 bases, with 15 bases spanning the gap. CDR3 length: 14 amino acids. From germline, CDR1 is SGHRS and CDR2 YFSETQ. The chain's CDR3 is CASSNLWGATEAFF. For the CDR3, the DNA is TGCGCCAGCAGTAATCTGTGGGGAGCCACTGAAGCTTTCTTT.

DNA for the CDR3: TGTGCCAGCAGCAAAAATCCCCCACTAGCGGCTCCTAACAATGAGCAGTTCTTC. Its protein product is CASSKNPPLAAPNNEQFF. This rearrangement joins TRBV21-1 to TRBJ2-1; TRBD2 reflects the table's D call only, with no check against the DNA. TRBV21-1 is termed a pseudogene. The CDR3 totals 18 residues.

CDR3 residues: CASSPVGTTDTQYF. DNA of the CDR3: TGTGCCAGCAGCCCAGTTGGTACCACAGATACGCAGTATTTT. The chain joins TRBV5-6 to TRBJ2-3; D call uncertain. Germline lookup yields CDR1 SGHDT and CDR2 YYEEEE. The germline V and J ends were trimmed by 4 bases and 2 bases, with 11 bases remaining between them. This CDR3 spans 14 amino acids.

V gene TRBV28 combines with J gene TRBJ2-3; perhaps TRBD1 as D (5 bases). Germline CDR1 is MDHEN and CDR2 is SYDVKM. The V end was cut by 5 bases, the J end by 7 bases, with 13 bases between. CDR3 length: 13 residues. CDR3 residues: CASSPQGVNTQYF. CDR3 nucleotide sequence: TGTGCCAGCAGTCCCCAAGGGGTGAATACGCAGTATTTT.

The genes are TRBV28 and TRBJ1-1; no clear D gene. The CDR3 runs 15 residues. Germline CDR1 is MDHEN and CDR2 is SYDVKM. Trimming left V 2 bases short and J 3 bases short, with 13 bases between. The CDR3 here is CASSLSLTRHTEAFF. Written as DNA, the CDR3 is TGTGCCAGCAGTTTAAGTCTCACGAGGCACACTGAAGCTTTCTTT.

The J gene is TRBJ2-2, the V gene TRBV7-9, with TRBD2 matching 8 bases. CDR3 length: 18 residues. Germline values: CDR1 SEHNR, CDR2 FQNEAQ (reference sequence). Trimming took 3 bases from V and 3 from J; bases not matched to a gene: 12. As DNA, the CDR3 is TGTGCCAGCAGCTTCAATGCCGGGAGGGCCGTGTACACCGGGGAGCTGTTTTTT. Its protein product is CASSFNAGRAVYTGELFF.

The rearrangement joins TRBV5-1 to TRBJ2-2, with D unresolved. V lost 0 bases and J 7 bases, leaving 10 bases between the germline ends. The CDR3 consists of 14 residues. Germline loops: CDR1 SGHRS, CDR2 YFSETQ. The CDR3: CASSLVSGDGELFF. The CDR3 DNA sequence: TGCGCCAGCAGCTTGGTTAGTGGTGACGGGGAGCTGTTTTTT.

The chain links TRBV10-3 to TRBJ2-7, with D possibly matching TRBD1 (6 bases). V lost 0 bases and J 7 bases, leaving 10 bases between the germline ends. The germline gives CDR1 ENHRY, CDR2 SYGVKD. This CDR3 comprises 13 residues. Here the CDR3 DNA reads TGTGCCATCAGTGAGTCGGGGACACCGGAGCAGTACTTC. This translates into CAISESGTPEQYF.

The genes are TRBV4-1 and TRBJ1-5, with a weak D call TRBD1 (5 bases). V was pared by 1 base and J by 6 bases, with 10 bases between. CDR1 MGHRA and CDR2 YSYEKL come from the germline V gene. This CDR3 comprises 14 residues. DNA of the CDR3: TGCGCCAGCAGCCAAGTGAGGGGAGGTCAGCCCCAGCATTTT. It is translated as CASSQVRGGQPQHF.

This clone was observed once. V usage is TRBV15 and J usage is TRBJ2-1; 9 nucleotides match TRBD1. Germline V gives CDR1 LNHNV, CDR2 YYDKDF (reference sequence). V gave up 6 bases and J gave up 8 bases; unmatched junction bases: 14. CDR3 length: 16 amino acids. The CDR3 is CATRGGGTGIPHEQFF. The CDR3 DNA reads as TGTGCCACCAGAGGGGGGGGGACAGGGATCCCCCATGAGCAGTTCTTC. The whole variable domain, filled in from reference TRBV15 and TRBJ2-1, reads DAMVIQNPRYQVTQFGKPVTLSCSQTLNHNVMYWYQQKSSQAPKLLFHYYDKDFNNEADTPDNFQSRRPNTSFCFLDIRSPGLGDTAMYLCATRGGGTGIPHEQFFGPGTRLTVL.

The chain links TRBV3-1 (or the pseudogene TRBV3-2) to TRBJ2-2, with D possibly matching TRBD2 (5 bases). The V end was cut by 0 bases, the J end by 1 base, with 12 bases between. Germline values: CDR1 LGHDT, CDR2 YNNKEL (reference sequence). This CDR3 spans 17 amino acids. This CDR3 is CASSQDNSAGNTGELFF. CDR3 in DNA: TGTGCCAGCAGCCAAGATAATAGTGCGGGGAACACCGGGGAGCTGTTTTTT.

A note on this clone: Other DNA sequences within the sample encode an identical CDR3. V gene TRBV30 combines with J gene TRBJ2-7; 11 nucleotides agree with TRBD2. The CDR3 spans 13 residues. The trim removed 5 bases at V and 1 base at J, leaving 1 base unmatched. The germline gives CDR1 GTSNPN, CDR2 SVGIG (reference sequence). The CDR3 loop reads CAWGTSGSYEQYF. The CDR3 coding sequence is TGTGCCTGGGGGACTAGCGGTTCCTACGAGCAGTACTTC.

The CDR3: CASGTLVGSLSYEQYF. As DNA, the CDR3 is TGTGCTAGTGGCACCCTTGTCGGGAGCCTCTCCTACGAGCAGTACTTC. The V gene is TRBV12-5, the J gene TRBJ2-7; tentatively, D is TRBD2 (6 bases). V lost 6 bases to trimming and J lost 0 bases, with 18 bases between them. The CDR3 loop spans 16 amino acids. From germline, CDR1 is LGHNT and CDR2 FRNRAP.

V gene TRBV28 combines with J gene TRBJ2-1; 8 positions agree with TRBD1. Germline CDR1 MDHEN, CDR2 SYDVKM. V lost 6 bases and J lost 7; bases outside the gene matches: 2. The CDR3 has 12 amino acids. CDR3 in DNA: TGTGCCAGCAGGGACAGGGAGAATGAGCAGTTCTTC. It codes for CASRDRENEQFF.

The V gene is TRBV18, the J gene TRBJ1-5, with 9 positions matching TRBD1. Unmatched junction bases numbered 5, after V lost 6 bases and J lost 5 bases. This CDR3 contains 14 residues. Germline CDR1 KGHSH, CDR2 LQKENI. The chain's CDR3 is CASSEQGADQPQHF. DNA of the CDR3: TGTGCCAGCTCCGAACAGGGGGCGGATCAGCCCCAGCATTTT.

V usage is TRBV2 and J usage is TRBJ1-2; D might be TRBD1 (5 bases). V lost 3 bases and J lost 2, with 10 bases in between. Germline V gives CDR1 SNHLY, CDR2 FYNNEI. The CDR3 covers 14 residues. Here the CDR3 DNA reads TGTGCCAGCAGTGACGGCAGGGAAAACTATGGCTACACCTTC. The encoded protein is CASSDGRENYGYTF.

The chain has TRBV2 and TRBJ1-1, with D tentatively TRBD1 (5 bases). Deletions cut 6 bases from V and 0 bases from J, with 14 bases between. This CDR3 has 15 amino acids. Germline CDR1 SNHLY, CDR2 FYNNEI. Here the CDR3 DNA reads TGTGCCAGCAGCCCGGGACGGACTATGAACACTGAAGCTTTCTTT. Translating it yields CASSPGRTMNTEAFF.